This T cell receptor (beta chain) was identified during a study of cytomegalovirus exposure and HLA in healthy donors. Per germline, CDR1 LGHNA and CDR2 YNFKEQ. V was cut by 1 base and J by 0 bases, with 11 bases left in between. This CDR3 has 16 residues. Study results and limitations: Near-uniform donor sequencing depth was presumed by presence/absence analyses. Several top significant clusters appeared, in a later analysis, to be linked to common viral pathogens.

Details on this clone: Its antigen remains unknown.

With 60 Vbeta and 13 Jbeta primers, the PCR was carried out. Methods used by the authors: A follow-up analysis tallied 65 million to 80 million unique TCR beta chains, roughly 9.9 million shared. Clones were sequenced by immunoSEQ multiplex PCR, and TCRdb holds only the in-frame ones, with some missing. V and J calls and clone size are given by that table; D and trimming were obtained from the DNA. The sample carries 140,000 or so clones, roughly 66% recorded once. This sequence was found in a woman aged 55-69 years in good health and CMV-seronegative. V usage is TRBV4-2 and J usage is TRBJ2-3, with D perhaps matching TRBD2 (5 bases). The material sequenced was PBMCs. The CDR3 spells CASSQVGRASTDTQYF. The DNA of the CDR3 is TGTGCCAGCAGCCAAGTAGGGCGGGCTAGCACAGATACGCAGTATTTT.